Here is one T cell receptor beta chain with its context. The antigen is unknown. This sample is part of a study of CD8 T cells in Susac syndrome. Across the whole study: Patients with Susac syndrome were, at the time of blood collection, therapy-naive, maintained on corticosteroids, or maintained on intravenous immunoglobulin alone. Regarding the study as a whole: No clonal expansion appeared among CD4+ T cells in Susac patients.

Trimming pared 6 bases from V and 0 bases from J, leaving 8 bases between. The CDR3 extends over 13 amino acids. From germline, CDR1 is SNHLY and CDR2 FYNNEI. The authors carried out high-throughput sequencing of TCR beta. They applied it to CD8+ and CD4+ T cells obtained from blood. RNA amounts of about 0.45 to 1 ug underwent reverse transcription with random hexamers. An immunoSEQ multiplex PCR amplified TCR beta CDR3 over 54 Vbeta and 13 Jbeta. TCRdb reprocessed the immunoSEQ multiplex PCR reads via MiXCR and lists one record per CDR3 protein. This table holds 160,000 or so distinct CDR3 sequences, roughly 94% found once.

Sequencing was done on a sample of CD4+ T cells from PBMCs. J is TRBJ1-2 and V is TRBV2; possible D gene TRBD1, 5 bases. The sequence was collected from a human donor with Susac syndrome. CDR3 nucleotide sequence: TGTGCCAGCAGCAGGGCAGCTAACTATGGCTACACCTTC. This encodes CASSRAANYGYTF.